Listed here are 16 T cell receptor beta chains from one sample, sequenced in a study of blood T cell repertoires in COVID-19. Only in-frame clones appear in the TCRdb table, and some are missing; sequencing was by immunoSEQ multiplex PCR. The table records some 320,000 clones, 89% of them present only once. Sequenced material: PBMCs or T cells enriched from blood (not recorded which). The receptors stem from a woman aged 45-59 years who had been exposed to COVID-19.

The CDR3 region has the DNA TGCAGCGCCGACCCGGGACATTCGTACCAAGAGACCCAGTACTTC. It codes for CSADPGHSYQETQYF. The rearrangement joins TRBV29-1 to TRBJ2-5; the D gene is possibly TRBD1 (6 bases). The CDR3 loop spans 15 amino acids. Looked up from germline, CDR1 is SQVTM and CDR2 is ANQGSEA. V lost 7 bases and J 0 bases, leaving 18 bases between the germline ends.

This clone has just one count. The chain uses TRBV4-2 and TRBJ1-1, with TRBD1 matching over 9 bases. V lost 4 bases to trimming and J lost 6 bases; unmatched junction nucleotides: 6. CDR1 LGHNA and CDR2 YNFKEQ come from the germline V gene. This CDR3 is built from 14 residues. In DNA, the CDR3 is TGTGCCAGCAGCCCCGGACAGGGGATCGCTGAAGCTTTCTTT. It yields the protein CASSPGQGIAEAFF.

The chain combines TRBV19 with TRBJ1-2; 9 nucleotides match TRBD1. The germline gives CDR1 LNHDA, CDR2 SQIVND (reference sequence). The CDR3 contains 15 residues. V was clipped by 7 bases and J by 3 bases; unmatched bases: 9. The CDR3 DNA is TGTGCCAGTACCCAGAACAGGGGGCCCTACTATGGCTACACCTTC. Translated, it gives CASTQNRGPYYGYTF. The full variable domain, rest sourced from reference TRBV19 and TRBJ1-2, is DGGITQSPKYLFRKEGQNVTLSCEQNLNHDAMYWYRQDPGQGLRLIYYSQIVNDFQKGDIAEGYSVSREKKESFPLTVTSAQKNPTAFYLCASTQNRGPYYGYTFGSGTRLTVV.

This clone occurred once. The rearrangement joins TRBV2 to TRBJ1-2, with 8 bases aligning to TRBD1. J was trimmed by 4 bases and V by 6 bases; bases with no gene match: 7. In germline, CDR1 is SNHLY, CDR2 FYNNEI. The CDR3 is 14 residues long. CDR3 sequence reads: CASSPGTGPYGYTF. The CDR3, as DNA: TGTGCCAGCAGCCCCGGGACAGGCCCCTATGGCTACACCTTC.

The chain is built from TRBV5-1 and TRBJ1-4; 7 bases fit TRBD1. Germline CDR1 and CDR2: SGHRS and YFSETQ. The CDR3 runs to 15 residues. V lost 3 bases, J lost 1 base, and 3 bases stayed unmatched. DNA for the CDR3: TGCGCCAGCAGCTCGACAGGGCTAACTAATGAAAAACTGTTTTTT. This codes for CASSSTGLTNEKLFF.

The rearrangement links TRBV6-1 to TRBJ1-6; D is unresolved. CDR3 length: 13 amino acids. The germline gives CDR1 MNHNS, CDR2 SASEGT. Trimming pared 1 base from V and 12 bases from J, leaving 10 bases between. CDR3 in amino acids: CASSEVNAGPLHF. The CDR3 coding sequence is TGTGCCAGCAGTGAAGTAAATGCGGGACCCCTCCACTTT.

The chain recombines TRBV2 with TRBJ1-2; the D is unclear. This CDR3 comprises 11 residues. V was pared by 3 bases and J by 7 bases, with 6 bases between. The germline V gene has CDR1 SNHLY and CDR2 FYNNEI. The chain's CDR3 is CASSEQIGYTF. The CDR3 DNA sequence: TGTGCCAGCAGTGAGCAGATTGGCTACACCTTC.

The chain has TRBV19 and TRBJ2-1; D is unresolved. This CDR3 is built from 12 residues. V was cut by 3 bases and J by 5 bases, with 5 bases left in between. Germline CDR1 is LNHDA and CDR2 is SQIVND (reference sequence). CDR3 sequence (DNA): TGTGCCAGTAGTATCCCGGACAATGAGCAGTTCTTC. Amino acid sequence: CASSIPDNEQFF.

The chain recombines TRBV9 with TRBJ1-2; D is ambiguous. The V end was cut by 7 bases, the J end by 1 base, with 11 bases between. Per the germline V gene, CDR1 is SGDLS and CDR2 is YYNGEE. The CDR3 runs 13 residues. The CDR3 nucleotides are TGTGCCAGCGAACCTCACAGTAACTATGGCTACACCTTC. It translates to CASEPHSNYGYTF.

The V and J genes are TRBV11-2 and TRBJ2-7; 7 nucleotides agree with TRBD1. Germline assignment: CDR1 SGHAT and CDR2 FQNNGV. Unmatched junction bases numbered 4, after V lost 5 bases and J lost 3 bases. The CDR3 covers 13 residues. CDR3 coding DNA: TGTGCCAGCAGCCCCCACAGGGGCTACGAGCAGTACTTC. Protein product: CASSPHRGYEQYF. Full variable domain (missing parts from reference TRBV11-2 and TRBJ2-7): EAGVAQSPRYKIIEKRQSVAFWCNPISGHATLYWYQQILGQGPKLLIQFQNNGVVDDSQLPKDRFSAERLKGVDSTLKIQPAKLEDSAVYLCASSPHRGYEQYFGPGTRLTVT.

This chain connects TRBV19 to TRBJ1-2, with D possibly being TRBD1 (6 bases). The CDR3 contains 15 residues. Germline loops: CDR1 LNHDA, CDR2 SQIVND (reference sequence). Deletions cut 5 bases from V and 4 bases from J, with 17 bases between. The CDR3, as DNA: TGTGCCAGTAGTCTCCTCCGAGGACAGAGCTATGGCTACACCTTC. Its protein is CASSLLRGQSYGYTF.

This clone was seen only once. This rearrangement joins TRBV20-1 to TRBJ2-1; 7 positions match TRBD2. V lost 3 bases and J lost 8; bases outside the gene matches: 16. Germline CDR1 is DFQATT and CDR2 is SNEGSKA (reference sequence). The CDR3 has 16 amino acids. CDR3 sequence reads: CSASTAAGHGYDEQFF. The CDR3 DNA follows: TGCAGTGCTAGTACGGCAGCGGGGCATGGTTACGATGAGCAGTTCTTC.

The rearrangement links TRBV30 to TRBJ1-4, with a weak D call TRBD1 (6 bases). This CDR3 is 14 amino acids long. Germline lookup yields CDR1 GTSNPN and CDR2 SVGIG (reference sequence). The V gene lost 5 bases and the J gene lost 7 bases, with 17 bases spanning the gap. The CDR3 region has the DNA TGTGCCTGGGGGCGAACAGGGTACATTGAAAAACTGTTTTTT. This encodes CAWGRTGYIEKLFF.

The chain employs TRBV28 and TRBJ2-7; 8 nucleotides align to TRBD1. The germline CDR1 and CDR2 sequences are MDHEN and SYDVKM. The V gene end was trimmed by 6 bases and the J gene end by 2 bases; junction bases not matched to a gene: 18. The CDR3 totals 18 residues. The CDR3 protein is CASSNTGGLAYGTYEQYF. DNA for the CDR3: TGTGCCAGCAGCAACACAGGGGGGTTGGCGTACGGTACCTACGAGCAGTACTTC.

A note on this clone: One junction end does not reproduce the germline sequence, and a read error may be involved. The chain joins TRBV23-1 to TRBJ2-7, with D unclear. TRBV23-1 is filed as an ORF, its function uncertain. The CDR3 has 13 amino acids. The CDR3 is CASGQSRAAEQYF. The CDR3 DNA follows: TGCGCCAGCGGTCAATCCCGCGCCGCCGAGCAGTACTTC.

The CDR3 loop is CAWSNGQGTASNQPQHF. In nucleotides, the CDR3 is TGTGCCTGGAGCAACGGACAGGGGACGGCAAGCAATCAGCCCCAGCATTTT. The J gene is TRBJ1-5, the V gene TRBV30, with TRBD1 matching 9 bases. The J segment lost 1 base and the V segment lost 3 bases, leaving 10 bases of the junction unmatched. The CDR3 totals 17 residues. Germline V gives CDR1 GTSNPN, CDR2 SVGIG (reference sequence).